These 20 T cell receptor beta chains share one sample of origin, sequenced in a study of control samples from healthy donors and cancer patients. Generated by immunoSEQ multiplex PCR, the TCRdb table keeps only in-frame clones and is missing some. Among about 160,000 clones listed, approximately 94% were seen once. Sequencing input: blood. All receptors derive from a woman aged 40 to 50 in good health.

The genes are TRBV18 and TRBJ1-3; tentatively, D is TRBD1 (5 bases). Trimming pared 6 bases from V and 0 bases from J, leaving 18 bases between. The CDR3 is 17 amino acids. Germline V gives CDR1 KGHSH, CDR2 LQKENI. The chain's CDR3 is CASSSAVGAYSGNTIYF. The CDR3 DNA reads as TGTGCCAGCTCGTCCGCCGTTGGGGCTTACTCTGGAAACACCATATATTTT.

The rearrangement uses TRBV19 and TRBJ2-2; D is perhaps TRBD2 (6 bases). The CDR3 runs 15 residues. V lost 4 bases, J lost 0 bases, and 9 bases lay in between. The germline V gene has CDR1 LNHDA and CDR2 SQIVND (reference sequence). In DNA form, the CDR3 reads TGTGCCAGTAGTACCGGGACTGCGAACACCGGGGAGCTGTTTTTT. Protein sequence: CASSTGTANTGELFF.

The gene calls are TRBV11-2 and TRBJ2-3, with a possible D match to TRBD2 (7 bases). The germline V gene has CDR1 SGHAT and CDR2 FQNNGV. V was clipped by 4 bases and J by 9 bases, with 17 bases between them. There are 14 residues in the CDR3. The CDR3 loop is CASSSLQGRGTQYF. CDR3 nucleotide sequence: TGTGCCAGCAGCTCACTTCAGGGGAGGGGCACGCAGTATTTT.

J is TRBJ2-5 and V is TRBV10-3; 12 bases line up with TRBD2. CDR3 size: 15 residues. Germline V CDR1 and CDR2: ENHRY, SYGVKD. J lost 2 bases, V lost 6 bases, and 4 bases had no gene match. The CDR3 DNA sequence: TGTGCCATCAGCCGACTAGCGGGGGATCAAGAGACCCAGTACTTC. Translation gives CAISRLAGDQETQYF.

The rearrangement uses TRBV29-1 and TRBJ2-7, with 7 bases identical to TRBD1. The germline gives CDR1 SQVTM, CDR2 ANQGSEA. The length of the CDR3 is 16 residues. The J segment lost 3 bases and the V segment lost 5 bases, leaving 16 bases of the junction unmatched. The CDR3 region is CSVHLGATGQFYEQYF. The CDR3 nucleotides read TGCAGCGTTCACCTAGGGGCTACGGGACAGTTCTACGAGCAGTACTTC.

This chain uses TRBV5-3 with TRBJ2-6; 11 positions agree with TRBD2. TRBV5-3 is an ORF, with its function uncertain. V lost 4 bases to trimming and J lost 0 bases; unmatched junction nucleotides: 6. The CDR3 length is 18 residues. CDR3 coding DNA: TGTGCCAGAAGCCTCCGACTAGCGGGGAGCTCTGGGGCCAACGTCCTGACTTTC. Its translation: CARSLRLAGSSGANVLTF.

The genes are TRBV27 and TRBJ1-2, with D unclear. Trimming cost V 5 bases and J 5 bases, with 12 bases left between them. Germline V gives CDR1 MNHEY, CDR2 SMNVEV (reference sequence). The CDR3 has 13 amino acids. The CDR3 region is CASSPLQWYGYTF. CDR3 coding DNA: TGTGCCAGCAGTCCCCTTCAGTGGTATGGCTACACCTTC.

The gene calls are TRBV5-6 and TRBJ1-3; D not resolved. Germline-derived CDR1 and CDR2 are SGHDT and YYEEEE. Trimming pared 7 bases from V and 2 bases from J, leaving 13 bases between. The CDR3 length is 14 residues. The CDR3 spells CASGGDPPGNTIYF. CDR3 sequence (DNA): TGTGCCAGCGGCGGGGATCCGCCTGGAAACACCATATATTTT.

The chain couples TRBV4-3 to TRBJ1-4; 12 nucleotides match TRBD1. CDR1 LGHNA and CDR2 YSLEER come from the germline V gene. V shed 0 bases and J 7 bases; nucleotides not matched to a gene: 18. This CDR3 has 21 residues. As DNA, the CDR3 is TGCGCCAGCAGCCAAGATCTTGTGAGGCCGGGACAGGGGGCACGGGGTGAAAAACTGTTTTTT. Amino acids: CASSQDLVRPGQGARGEKLFF.

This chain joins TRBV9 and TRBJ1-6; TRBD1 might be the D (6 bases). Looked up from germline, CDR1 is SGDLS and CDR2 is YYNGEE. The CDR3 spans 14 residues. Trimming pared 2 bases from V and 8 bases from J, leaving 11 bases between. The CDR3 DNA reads TGTGCCAGCAGCGTGGGGGGCAATGATTCACCCCTCCACTTT. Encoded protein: CASSVGGNDSPLHF.

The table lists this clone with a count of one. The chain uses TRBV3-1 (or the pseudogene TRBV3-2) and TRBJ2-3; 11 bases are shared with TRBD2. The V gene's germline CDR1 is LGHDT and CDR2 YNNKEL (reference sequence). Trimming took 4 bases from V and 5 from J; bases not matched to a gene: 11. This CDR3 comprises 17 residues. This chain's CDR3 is CASSRLATSGVGDTQYF. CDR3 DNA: TGTGCCAGCAGCCGCCTGGCGACTAGCGGGGTTGGAGATACGCAGTATTTT.

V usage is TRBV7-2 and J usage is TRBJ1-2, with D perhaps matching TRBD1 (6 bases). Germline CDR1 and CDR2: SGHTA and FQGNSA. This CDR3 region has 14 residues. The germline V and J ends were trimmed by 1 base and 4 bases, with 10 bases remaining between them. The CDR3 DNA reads TGTGCCAGCAGCTTAGGCCGGGGGCGCTATGGCTACACCTTC. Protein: CASSLGRGRYGYTF.

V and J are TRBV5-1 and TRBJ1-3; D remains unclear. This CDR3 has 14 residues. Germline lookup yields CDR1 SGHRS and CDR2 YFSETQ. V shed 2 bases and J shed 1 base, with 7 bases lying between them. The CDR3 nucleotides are TGCGCCAGCAGCTTATCCCTTTCTGGAAACACCATATATTTT. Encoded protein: CASSLSLSGNTIYF.

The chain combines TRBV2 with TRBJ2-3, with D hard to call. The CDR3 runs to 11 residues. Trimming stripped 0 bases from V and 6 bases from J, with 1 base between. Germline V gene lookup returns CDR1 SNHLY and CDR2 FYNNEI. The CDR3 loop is CASSEADTQYF. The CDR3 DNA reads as TGTGCCAGCAGTGAAGCTGATACGCAGTATTTT.

The CDR3 protein is CASSQVWFFGTQLANYGYTF. The CDR3 nucleotides are TGTGCCAGCAGCCAAGTTTGGTTTTTCGGGACCCAGCTGGCTAACTATGGCTACACCTTC. The chain links TRBV3-1 (or the pseudogene TRBV3-2) to TRBJ1-2, with D possibly being TRBD1 (5 bases). Germline assignment: CDR1 LGHDT and CDR2 YNNKEL (reference sequence). V was clipped by 1 base and J by 0 bases, with 24 bases between them. The CDR3 consists of 20 residues.

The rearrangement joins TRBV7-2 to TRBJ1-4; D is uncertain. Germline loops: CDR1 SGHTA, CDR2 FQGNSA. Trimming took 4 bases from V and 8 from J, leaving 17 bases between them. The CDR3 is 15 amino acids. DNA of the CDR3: TGTGCCAGCAGCTCCTGGGGTAGGGATGGCGAAAAACTGTTTTTT. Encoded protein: CASSSWGRDGEKLFF.

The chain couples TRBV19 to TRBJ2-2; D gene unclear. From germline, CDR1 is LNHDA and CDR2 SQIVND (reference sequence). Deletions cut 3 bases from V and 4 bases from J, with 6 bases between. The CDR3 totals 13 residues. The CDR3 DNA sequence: TGTGCCAGTAGTATCAGGTTCACCGGGGAGCTGTTTTTT. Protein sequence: CASSIRFTGELFF.

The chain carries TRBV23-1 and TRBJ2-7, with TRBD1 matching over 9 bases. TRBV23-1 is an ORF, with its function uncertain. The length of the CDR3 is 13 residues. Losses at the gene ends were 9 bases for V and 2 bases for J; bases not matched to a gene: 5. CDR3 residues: CARGQGPAYEQYF. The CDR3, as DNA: TGCGCCAGGGGACAGGGCCCTGCCTACGAGCAGTACTTC.

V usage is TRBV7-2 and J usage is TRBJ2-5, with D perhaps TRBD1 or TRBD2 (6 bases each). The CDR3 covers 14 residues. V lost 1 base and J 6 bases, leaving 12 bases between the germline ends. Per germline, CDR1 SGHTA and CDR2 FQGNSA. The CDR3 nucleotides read TGTGCCAGCAGCTTAGAGGGGGGCCGAAAGACCCAGTACTTC. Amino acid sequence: CASSLEGGRKTQYF.

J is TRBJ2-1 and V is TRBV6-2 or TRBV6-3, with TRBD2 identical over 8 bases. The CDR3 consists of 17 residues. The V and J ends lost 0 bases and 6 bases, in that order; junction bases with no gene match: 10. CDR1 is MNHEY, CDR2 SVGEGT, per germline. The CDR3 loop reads CASSYSSGVGGFNEQFF. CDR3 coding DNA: TGTGCCAGCAGTTACTCTAGCGGGGTCGGGGGTTTCAATGAGCAGTTCTTC.